These 25 T cell receptor beta chains originate from one sample sequenced in a study of T cells in Graves' hyperthyroidism and ophthalmopathy. RNA transcripts gave rise to amplified TCR beta CDR3 regions. First-round RT-PCR of the TCR CDR3 relied on the HTBI primer set. TCRdb analysed the multiplex PCR reads with MiXCR anew, one entry per CDR3 protein. Of about 37,000 distinct CDR3 sequences in the sample, roughly 50% are singletons; the top ten hold around a sixth. The sequenced material came from blood. These receptors were collected from a man aged 40-55 years with Graves' ophthalmopathy.

This chain links TRBV20-1 with TRBJ1-4; 10 bases fit TRBD1. The CDR3 totals 14 residues. Germline V gene lookup returns CDR1 DFQATT and CDR2 SNEGSKA (reference sequence). V lost 6 bases to trimming and J lost 7 bases; unmatched junction nucleotides: 8. CDR3 sequence reads: CSAPTGGDGEKLFF. In nucleotides, the CDR3 is TGCAGTGCACCGACAGGGGGCGATGGTGAAAAACTGTTTTTT.

With regard to this clonotype: Compared with germline, one end of the junction differs, possibly owing to a read error. CDR3 DNA: TGCGCCAGCAGTGGGACTACTCAGGGCACCTACGTGCAGTACTTC. Protein product: CASSGTTQGTYVQYF. The chain links TRBV5-1 to TRBJ2-7, with 7 nucleotides matching TRBD2. Germline V lookup: CDR1 SGHRS, CDR2 YFSETQ. This CDR3 is built from 15 residues.

Details on this clonotype: The DNA is omitted, as the CDR3 cannot be located on it reliably, and the CDR3 follows TCRdb's listing. The chain employs TRBV9 and TRBJ2-2; TRBD1 is the table's D call, not checked against the DNA. In germline, CDR1 is SGDLS, CDR2 YYNGEE. The CDR3 is 14 residues long, counting both termini. CDR3 protein: CASSVAKGTGELLF.

This clonotype was detected many times. The chain is built from TRBV18 and TRBJ2-5, with D unclear. The CDR3 has 14 residues. Germline CDR1 reads KGHSH; CDR2 reads LQKENI. The V gene lost 2 bases and the J gene lost 5 bases, with 12 bases spanning the gap. In DNA, the CDR3 is TGTGCCAGCTCACCATACTACCTAGGGGAGACCCAGTACTTC. Its protein product is CASSPYYLGETQYF.

The chain's CDR3 is CASSVEYGSSVGEQFF. CDR3 bases: TGTGCCAGCAGCGTAGAATACGGGAGTTCTGTTGGTGAGCAGTTCTTC. The genes are TRBV9 and TRBJ2-1; TRBD2 might be the D (6 bases). Trimming took 0 bases from V and 9 from J, leaving 19 bases between them. The CDR3 extends over 16 amino acids. Germline assignment: CDR1 SGDLS and CDR2 YYNGEE.

Within the sample, this clonotype is medium-sized (0.01 to 0.1%). At one end the junction does not follow the germline gene, possibly because of a read error. The CDR3 region has the DNA TGTGCTAGCAGCGACAGTGCCCGAGAGACCCAGTACTTC. Its protein product is CASSDSARETQYF. The chain has TRBV7-7 and TRBJ2-5; D possibly corresponds to TRBD1 (5 bases). CDR1 is SSHAT and CDR2 is FNYEAQ in the germline V gene (reference sequence). CDR3 length: 13 amino acids.

The CDR3 protein is CASTPRRGGSPDTQYF. In DNA, the CDR3 is TGTGCCAGCACCCCCCGGCGGGGCGGGAGCCCAGATACGCAGTATTTT. The chain employs TRBV7-9 and TRBJ2-3; 7 bases map to TRBD2. The V gene's germline CDR1 is SEHNR and CDR2 FQNEAQ (reference sequence). V gave up 7 bases and J gave up 4 bases; unmatched junction bases: 14. The CDR3 sequence is 16 residues long.

This clonotype was detected ten times or more. The chain is built from TRBV12-3 or TRBV12-4 and TRBJ2-1, with TRBD1 matching over 11 bases. Trimming cost V 6 bases and J 4 bases; bases outside gene matches: 5. CDR3 length equals 15 residues. CDR3 residues: CASSRGTGGYNEQFF. The CDR3 DNA follows: TGTGCCAGCAGCAGAGGGACAGGGGGGTACAATGAGCAGTTCTTC.

The V gene is TRBV10-3, the J gene TRBJ2-1; 10 bases agree with TRBD2. V was pared by 6 bases and J by 12 bases, with 14 bases of the junction left unmatched. Looked up from germline, CDR1 is ENHRY and CDR2 is SYGVKD. The CDR3 has 15 amino acids. The CDR3 reads CAISSSGGATDTQFF. The CDR3 bases are TGTGCCATCAGCTCAAGCGGGGGGGCCACAGATACGCAGTTCTTC.

CDR3 protein: CASSYPTDGGWNEQFF. The CDR3 DNA follows: TGTGCCAGCAGTTATCCGACCGACGGGGGGTGGAATGAGCAGTTCTTC. This chain connects TRBV6-5 to TRBJ2-1, with TRBD2 matching 7 bases. Germline loops: CDR1 MNHEY, CDR2 SVGAGI. V was pared by 3 bases and J by 7 bases, with 12 bases of the junction left unmatched. This CDR3 spans 16 amino acids.

The sample holds many counts of this clonotype. The V and J genes are TRBV13 and TRBJ2-3; 7 bases are shared with TRBD1. This CDR3 contains 16 residues. After removal of 6 bases from V and 2 bases from J, the junction contained 11 bases not matched to a gene. Germline V gene data show CDR1 as PRHDT and CDR2 as FYEKMQ (reference sequence). The DNA of the CDR3 is TGTGCCAGCAGAGCGAGACAGGGCCCCTTCACAGATACGCAGTATTTT. Translated, it gives CASRARQGPFTDTQYF.

This chain joins TRBV27 and TRBJ1-1; 7 bases align to TRBD1. The germline V gene encodes CDR1 MNHEY and CDR2 SMNVEV (reference sequence). J lost 10 bases, V lost 5 bases, and 13 bases had no gene match. The CDR3 loop spans 14 amino acids. The DNA for the CDR3 is TGTGCCAGCAGTAGAGGACAGGCCGCCCCTCGAGCTTTCTTT. Its protein is CASSRGQAAPRAFF.

This clonotype was seen repeatedly, ten times or more. CDR3 region: CASSARRLSTEAFF. The CDR3 DNA follows: TGTGCCAGCAGTGCGCGAAGGTTGTCCACTGAAGCTTTCTTT. The V call is TRBV12-3 or TRBV12-4, the J call TRBJ1-1; D remains unclear. V was pared by 5 bases and J by 4 bases, with 14 bases between. The CDR3 covers 14 residues.

In this sample, this clonotype turned up once. A junction boundary mismatches the germline segment, possibly from a read error. The gene calls are TRBV20-1 and TRBJ2-1, with D unclear. The CDR3 totals 11 residues. CDR1 and CDR2 from the germline V gene are DFQATT and SNEGSKA (reference sequence). CDR3 region: CSARGPEKQFF. DNA for the CDR3: TGCAGCGCTAGAGGTCCAGAAAAGCAGTTCTTC.

This clonotype was recorded many times. V usage is TRBV5-5 and J usage is TRBJ2-2; either TRBD1 or TRBD2 may supply D (5 bases each). Germline-derived CDR1 and CDR2 are SGHKS and YYEKEE (reference sequence). This CDR3 has 16 amino acids. Trimming took off 4 bases at V and 7 bases at J, with 20 bases between the two ends. CDR3 amino acids: CASSQTPWGYFGELFF. The CDR3 DNA follows: TGTGCCAGCAGCCAGACCCCGTGGGGGTACTTCGGGGAGCTGTTTTTT.

A remark on this clonotype: Because the CDR3 is missing its conserved closing phenylalanine or tryptophan, this is likely a read error. No DNA is shown, since the ends of the CDR3 on it are uncertain; the CDR3 is the one TCRdb lists. V and J are TRBV11-2 and TRBJ1-6; the DNA was not compared with TRBD1, the D call given in the table. Germline V gene data show CDR1 as SGHAT and CDR2 as FQNNGV. Inclusive of both ends, the CDR3 amounts to 11 amino acids. CDR3 protein: CASSPLSRRAT.

A remark on this clonotype: At one end the junction does not follow the germline gene, possibly because of a read error. V gene TRBV7-6 combines with J gene TRBJ2-3; D unclear. This CDR3 has 15 amino acids. Germline V gene data show CDR1 as SGHVS and CDR2 as FNYEAQ. CDR3 in amino acids: CASSLAPGFTDAQYF. DNA of the CDR3: TGTGCCAGCAGCTTAGCGCCTGGGTTTACAGATGCGCAGTATTTT.

This clonotype was seen many times. This rearrangement joins TRBV5-6 to TRBJ2-3, with 9 nucleotides matching TRBD2. The CDR3 covers 16 residues. CDR1 is SGHDT, CDR2 YYEEEE, per germline. V was clipped by 4 bases and J by 6 bases; unmatched bases: 12. The CDR3 nucleotides read TGTGCCAGCAGCCACGGGGTGCGGGAGGGATCGGATACGCAGTATTTT. It is translated as CASSHGVREGSDTQYF.

In this sample, this clonotype turned up many times. This chain uses TRBV12-3 or TRBV12-4 with TRBJ2-3; D not resolved. Trimming stripped 1 base from V and 14 bases from J, with 13 bases between. This CDR3 has 12 residues. CDR3 coding DNA: TGTGCCAGCAGTTTAGTTCACACCCCGTCGTATTTT. Translated: CASSLVHTPSYF.

This clonotype was seen ten or more times. The chain recombines TRBV5-4 with TRBJ2-7, with D possibly called TRBD1 or TRBD2 (5 bases each). CDR3 size: 12 residues. Germline-derived CDR1 and CDR2 are SGHNT and YYREEE (reference sequence). Deletions cut 2 bases from V and 6 bases from J, with 9 bases between. The CDR3, as DNA: TGTGCCAGCAGCTTTTGGGGACGCGAGCAGTACTTC. It encodes CASSFWGREQYF. Complete variable domain (other parts from reference TRBV5-4 and TRBJ2-7): ETGVTQSPTHLIKTRGQQVTLRCSSQSGHNTVSWYQQALGQGPQFIFQYYREEENGRGNFPPRFSGLQFPNYSSELNVNALELDDSALYLCASSFWGREQYFGPGTRLTVT.

Notes on this clonotype: Because the CDR3's place on the DNA is in doubt, the DNA is left out and the CDR3 is given as listed by TCRdb. The J gene is TRBJ2-7, the V gene TRBV14. The CDR3 length equals 20 residues, ends included. Germline CDR1 SGHDN, CDR2 FVKESK. The CDR3: CASSFYICSARQMSSYEQYF.

This clonotype was seen repeatedly, ten times or more. V usage is TRBV20-1 and J usage is TRBJ1-5; D gene unclear. Germline V lookup: CDR1 DFQATT, CDR2 SNEGSKA (reference sequence). V was clipped by 0 bases and J by 2 bases, with 14 bases between them. The CDR3 extends over 16 amino acids. In DNA, the CDR3 is TGCAGTGCTAGAGACCAACCCGACGGCCGCAATCAGCCCCAGCATTTT. As protein: CSARDQPDGRNQPQHF.

The genes are TRBV20-1 and TRBJ1-2; D ambiguous. This CDR3 spans 13 amino acids. CDR1 is DFQATT and CDR2 is SNEGSKA in the germline V gene (reference sequence). Trimming left V 4 bases short and J 5 bases short, with 14 bases between. This chain's CDR3 is CSANGVRGYGYTF. In DNA, the CDR3 is TGCAGTGCTAATGGGGTTCGAGGGTATGGCTACACCTTC.

The chain couples TRBV25-1 to TRBJ2-1; 11 bases are shared with TRBD2. The V gene's germline CDR1 is MGHDK and CDR2 SYGVNS. J gave up 10 bases and V 6 bases, and 14 bases lay outside the gene matches. The CDR3 is 16 amino acids. CDR3 nucleotide sequence: TGTGCCAGCAGCGTTGAAGCTAGCGGGAGGACAGGAGAGCAGTTCTTC. Its protein is CASSVEASGRTGEQFF. The variable domain in full, with the rest retrieved from reference TRBV25-1 and TRBJ2-1, is EADIYQTPRYLVIGTGKKITLECSQTMGHDKMYWYQQDPGMELHLIHYSYGVNSTEKGDLSSESTVSRIRTEHFPLTLESARPSHTSQYLCASSVEASGRTGEQFFGPGTRLTVL.

At least ten counts were recorded for this clonotype. The J gene is TRBJ2-7, the V gene TRBV16, with TRBD2 as a possible D gene (6 bases). Looked up from germline, CDR1 is KGHSY and CDR2 is FQNENV. This CDR3 contains 15 residues. V lost 2 bases and J 0 bases, leaving 11 bases between the germline ends. CDR3 region: CASSQGGGTSYEQYF. In nucleotides, the CDR3 is TGTGCCAGCAGCCAAGGGGGAGGAACCTCCTACGAGCAGTACTTC.